The source of this T cell receptor (beta chain) is a study of T cell responses to AZD1222 COVID-19 vaccine. The ends lost 0 bases at V and 2 bases at J; junction bases unmatched: 6. In germline, CDR1 is SGDLS, CDR2 YYNGEE. There are 16 residues in the CDR3. Profiling relied on immunoSEQ multiplex PCR, and the TCRdb table lists in-frame clones only, not all of them. The sample has 120,000 to 150,000 clones, just over 85% seen once. This sequence originates from an adult who received the AZD1222 COVID-19 vaccine. V gene TRBV9 combines with J gene TRBJ1-2; 8 bases agree with TRBD1. This specimen consisted of peripheral blood, obtained 28 days after the second AZD1222 dose. CDR3: CASSVARTGTNYGYTF. The CDR3 coding sequence is TGTGCCAGCAGCGTAGCCCGGACAGGGACAAACTATGGCTACACCTTC.